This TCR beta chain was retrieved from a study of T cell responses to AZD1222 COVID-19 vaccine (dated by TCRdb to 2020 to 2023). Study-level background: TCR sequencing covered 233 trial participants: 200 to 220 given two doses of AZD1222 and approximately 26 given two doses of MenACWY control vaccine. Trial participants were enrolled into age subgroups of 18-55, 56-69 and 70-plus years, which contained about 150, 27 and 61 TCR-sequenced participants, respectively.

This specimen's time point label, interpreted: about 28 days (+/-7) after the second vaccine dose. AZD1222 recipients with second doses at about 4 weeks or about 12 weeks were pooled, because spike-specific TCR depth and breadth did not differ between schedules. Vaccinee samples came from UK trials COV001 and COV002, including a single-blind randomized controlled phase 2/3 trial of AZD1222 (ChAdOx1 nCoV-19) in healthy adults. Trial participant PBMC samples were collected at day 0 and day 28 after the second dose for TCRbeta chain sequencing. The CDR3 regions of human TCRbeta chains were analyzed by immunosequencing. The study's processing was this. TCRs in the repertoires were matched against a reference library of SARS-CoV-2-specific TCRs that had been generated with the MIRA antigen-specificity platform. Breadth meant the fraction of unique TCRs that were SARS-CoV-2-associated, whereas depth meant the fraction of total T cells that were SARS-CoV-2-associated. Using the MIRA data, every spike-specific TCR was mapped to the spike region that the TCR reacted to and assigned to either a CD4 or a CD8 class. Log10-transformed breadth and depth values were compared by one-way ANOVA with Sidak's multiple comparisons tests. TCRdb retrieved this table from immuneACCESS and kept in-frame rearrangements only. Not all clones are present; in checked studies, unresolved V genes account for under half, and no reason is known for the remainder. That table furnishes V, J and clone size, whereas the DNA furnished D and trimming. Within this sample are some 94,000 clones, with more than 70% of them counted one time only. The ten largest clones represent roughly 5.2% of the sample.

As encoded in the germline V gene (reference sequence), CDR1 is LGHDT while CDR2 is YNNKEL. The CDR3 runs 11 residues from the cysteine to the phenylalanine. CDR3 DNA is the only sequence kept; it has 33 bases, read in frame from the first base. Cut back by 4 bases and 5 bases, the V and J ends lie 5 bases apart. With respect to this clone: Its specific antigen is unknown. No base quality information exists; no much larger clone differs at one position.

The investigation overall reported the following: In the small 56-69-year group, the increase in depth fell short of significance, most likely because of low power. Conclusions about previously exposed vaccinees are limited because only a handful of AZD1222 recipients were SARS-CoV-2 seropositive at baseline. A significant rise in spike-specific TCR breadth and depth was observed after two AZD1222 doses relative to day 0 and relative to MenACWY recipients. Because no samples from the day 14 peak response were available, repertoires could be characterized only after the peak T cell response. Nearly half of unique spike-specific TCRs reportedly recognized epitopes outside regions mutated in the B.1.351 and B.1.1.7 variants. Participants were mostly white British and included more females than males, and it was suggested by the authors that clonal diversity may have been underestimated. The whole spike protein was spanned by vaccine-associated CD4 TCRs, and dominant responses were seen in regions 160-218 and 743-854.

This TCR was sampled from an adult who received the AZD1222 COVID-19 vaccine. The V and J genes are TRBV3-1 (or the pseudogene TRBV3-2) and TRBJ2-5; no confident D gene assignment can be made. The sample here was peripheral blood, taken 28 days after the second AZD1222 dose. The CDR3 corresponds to CASSRRETQYF. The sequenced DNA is TGTGCCAGCAGCCGGCGGGAGACCCAGTACTTC.